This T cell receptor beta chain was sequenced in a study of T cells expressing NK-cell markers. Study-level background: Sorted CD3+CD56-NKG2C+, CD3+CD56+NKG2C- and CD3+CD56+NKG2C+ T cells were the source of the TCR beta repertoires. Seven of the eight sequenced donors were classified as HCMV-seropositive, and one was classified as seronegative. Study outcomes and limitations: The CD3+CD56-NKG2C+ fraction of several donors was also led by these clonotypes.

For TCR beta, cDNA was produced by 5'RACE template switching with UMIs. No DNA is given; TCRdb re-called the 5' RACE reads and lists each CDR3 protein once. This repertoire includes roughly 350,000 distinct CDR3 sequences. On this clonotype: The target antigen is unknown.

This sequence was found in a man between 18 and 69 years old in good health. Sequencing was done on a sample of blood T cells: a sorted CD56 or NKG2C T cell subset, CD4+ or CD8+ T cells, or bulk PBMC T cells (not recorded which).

CDR3 loop: CSARVQGRDEQFF. The chain combines TRBV20-1 with TRBJ2-1; as DNA is missing, the TRBD1 call by TCRdb cannot be tested. This CDR3 is built from 13 residues. CDR1 is DFQATT and CDR2 is SNEGSKA in the germline V gene (reference sequence).